One sample yielded the 5 T cell receptor beta chains listed below, sequenced in a study of tissue-resident memory T cells in lung cancer. General study points: The top clonotype averaged around 19% of sequenced TRM cells per patient.

The CD8+ T cells were FACS-sorted according to CD103 expression. Their antigens remain unidentified. The libraries for TCR sequencing contained UMIs. TCRdb re-derived calls from the reads in MiXCR, one entry per CDR3 protein. This sample has hundreds of distinct CDR3 sequences, with nearly 25% found just once. Sample: CD103+ CD8+ T cells from lung tumor tissue. These receptors all stem from a human donor with treatment-naive lung cancer (subtype not recorded).

Regarding this clonotype: A much larger clone differs by one base, so this may be a read error. The CDR3 sequence: CASSKGQLAPGELFF. The CDR3 bases are TGTGCCAGCAGTAAGGGACAACTAGCTCCCGGGGAGCTGTTTTTT. The chain joins TRBV2 to TRBJ2-2; perhaps D is TRBD1 or TRBD2 (6 bases each). The germline CDR1 and CDR2 sequences are SNHLY and FYNNEI. The CDR3 spans 15 residues. Trimming took 5 bases from V and 6 from J, leaving 16 bases between them. Looking up the rest from reference TRBV2 and TRBJ2-2 gives the full variable domain: EPEVTQTPSHQVTQMGQEVILRCVPISNHLYFYWYRQILGQKVEFLVSFYNNEISEKSEIFDDQFSVERPDGSNFTLKIRSTKLEDSAMYFCASSKGQLAPGELFFGEGSRLTVL.

This clonotype was recorded only once. The germline gene is not matched at one end of the junction; a read error may be the cause. V usage is TRBV28 and J usage is TRBJ2-7, with D unresolved. Germline CDR1 reads MDHEN; CDR2 reads SYDVKM. The CDR3 runs 13 residues. This CDR3 reads CASTLEFSYEQNF. The CDR3 region has the DNA TGTGCCAGCACCTTAGAGTTTTCCTACGAGCAGAACTTC. Full variable domain (remainder filled in from reference TRBV28 and TRBJ2-7): DVKVTQSSRYLVKRTGEKVFLECVQDMDHENMFWYRQDPGLGLRLIYFSYDVKMKEKGDIPEGYSVSREKKERFSLILESASTNQTSMYLCASTLEFSYEQNFGPGTRLTVT.

Relative to its sample, this clonotype is large (0.1 to 1%). This chain connects TRBV7-9 to TRBJ1-5, with D possibly TRBD1 on 5 matching bases. V shed 3 bases and J shed 5 bases, with 8 bases lying between them. This CDR3 region has 13 residues. The germline gives CDR1 SEHNR, CDR2 FQNEAQ (reference sequence). The CDR3 spells CASSFGGDQPQHF. The CDR3 DNA follows: TGTGCCAGCAGCTTTGGGGGGGATCAGCCCCAGCATTTT.

This chain connects TRBV19 to TRBJ1-2; 12 positions match TRBD1. Germline CDR1 is LNHDA and CDR2 is SQIVND (reference sequence). This CDR3 has 15 residues. V gave up 5 bases and J gave up 4 bases; unmatched junction bases: 5. CDR3 sequence: CASSYGTGGGYGYTF. The CDR3 DNA sequence: TGTGCCAGTAGTTACGGGACAGGGGGCGGCTATGGCTACACCTTC. Full variable domain (outside the CDR3, taken from reference TRBV19 and TRBJ1-2): DGGITQSPKYLFRKEGQNVTLSCEQNLNHDAMYWYRQDPGQGLRLIYYSQIVNDFQKGDIAEGYSVSREKKESFPLTVTSAQKNPTAFYLCASSYGTGGGYGYTFGSGTRLTVV.

This clonotype is judged medium-sized. The chain has TRBV2 and TRBJ2-1, with 7 bases that match TRBD1. Germline assignment: CDR1 SNHLY and CDR2 FYNNEI. V trimming: 9 bases; J trimming: 4 bases; junction bases outside the gene matches: 21. This CDR3 comprises 18 residues. The CDR3 DNA sequence: TGTGCCAGATCTCCTTCCTCCGGGACAGTAATATCTTACAATGAGCAGTTCTTC. This sequence encodes CARSPSSGTVISYNEQFF.